This T cell receptor beta chain was identified during a study of shared T cell receptors in the human thymus. The CDR3 has 12 residues. V was trimmed by 5 bases and J by 8 bases, leaving 9 bases between them. Germline V lookup: CDR1 SGHAT, CDR2 FQNNGV. Clones were read by immunoSEQ multiplex PCR, and TCRdb kept only the in-frame ones, dropping some. This table has 700,000 to 750,000 clones, around 85% appearing once. This sample was shared with a second study, whose subject was human thymus T cells. As that study records: Having corrective surgery for congenital heart defects, healthy Finnish infants were the ones who donated. In corrective heart surgery, resections were taken, and these provided the thymus tissue. Within thymic and blood repertoires, V and J gene usage appeared to be biased. Thymic repertoires from unrelated individuals overlapped highly, related research reported.

The J gene is TRBJ1-4, the V gene TRBV11-2, with D tentatively TRBD1 (6 bases). The origin of this receptor is a girl in the first two years of life with a congenital heart defect. What was sequenced was thymocytes. The CDR3 bases are TGTGCCAGCAGCCCGGACAGCGAAAAACTGTTTTTT. Amino acid sequence: CASSPDSEKLFF.